One sample yielded the 10 T cell receptor beta chains listed below, sequenced in a study of blood T cell repertoires in COVID-19. Profiling relied on immunoSEQ multiplex PCR, and the TCRdb table lists in-frame clones only, not all of them. The sample carries 150,000 to 200,000 clones, 81% recorded once. Material for sequencing was peripheral blood. Receptors originate from a man aged 60 to 75 with active or convalescent COVID-19.

The V gene is TRBV3-1 (or the pseudogene TRBV3-2), the J gene TRBJ1-2, with no clear D. The CDR3 covers 14 residues. V was trimmed by 1 base and J by 2 bases, leaving 8 bases between them. Germline-derived CDR1 and CDR2 are LGHDT and YNNKEL (reference sequence). CDR3 bases: TGTGCCAGCAGCCAAGCACCGGGGAACTATGGCTACACCTTC. It yields the protein CASSQAPGNYGYTF.

The V call is TRBV9, the J call TRBJ1-5; no definite D call. V was pared by 0 bases and J by 5 bases, with 12 bases between. Germline V gives CDR1 SGDLS, CDR2 YYNGEE. This CDR3 is 15 amino acids long. The chain's CDR3 is CASSVDPNNHQPQHF. CDR3 DNA: TGTGCCAGCAGCGTAGATCCCAACAATCATCAGCCCCAGCATTTT.

The chain joins TRBV10-2 to TRBJ1-4; no definite D call. The germline gives CDR1 WSHSY, CDR2 SAAADI. This CDR3 is built from 13 residues. Trimming cost V 6 bases and J 0 bases, with 5 bases left between them. The chain's CDR3 is CASRSATNEKLFF. CDR3 nucleotides: TGCGCCAGCAGATCTGCAACTAATGAAAAACTGTTTTTT.

This chain's CDR3 is CASSFSGYEQYF. CDR3 DNA: TGTGCCAGCAGCTTTTCAGGGTACGAGCAGTACTTC. The chain combines TRBV7-2 with TRBJ2-7; a possible D gene is TRBD1 (5 bases). CDR3 length: 12 residues. CDR1 is SGHTA, CDR2 FQGNSA, per germline. The V end lost 3 bases, the J end lost 4 bases, and 7 bases lay between the germline ends.

The chain recombines TRBV18 with TRBJ1-2; no definite D call. V lost 3 bases to trimming and J lost 0 bases, with 8 bases between them. Germline V gene sequence: CDR1 KGHSH, CDR2 LQKENI. CDR3 length: 14 residues. CDR3 residues: CASSPSTANYGYTF. As DNA, the CDR3 is TGTGCCAGCTCACCCTCCACTGCTAACTATGGCTACACCTTC.

The chain links TRBV9 to TRBJ2-5; D perhaps matches TRBD2 (6 bases). V dropped 0 bases and J dropped 0 bases, with 12 bases sitting between them. Germline assignment: CDR1 SGDLS and CDR2 YYNGEE. The CDR3 spans 16 residues. The CDR3 loop is CASSVGMAGNQETQYF. DNA for the CDR3: TGTGCCAGCAGCGTAGGAATGGCGGGGAACCAAGAGACCCAGTACTTC. Filled out from reference TRBV9 and TRBJ2-5, the complete variable domain reads DSGVTQTPKHLITATGQRVTLRCSPRSGDLSVYWYQQSLDQGLQFLIQYYNGEERAKGNILERFSAQQFPDLHSELNLSSLELGDSALYFCASSVGMAGNQETQYFGPGTRLLVL.

The rearrangement joins TRBV18 to TRBJ1-1; possible D gene TRBD1, 5 bases. V lost 3 bases and J lost 1, with 12 bases in between. The CDR3 length is 15 residues. Germline CDR1 reads KGHSH; CDR2 reads LQKENI. The CDR3 loop reads CASSPDTTGNTEAFF. For the CDR3, the DNA is TGTGCCAGCTCACCGGACACAACAGGGAACACTGAAGCTTTCTTT. Supplemented by reference TRBV18 and TRBJ1-1, the full variable domain reads NAGVMQNPRHLVRRRGQEARLRCSPMKGHSHVYWYRQLPEEGLKFMVYLQKENIIDESGMPKERFSAEFPKEGPSILRIQQVVRGDSAAYFCASSPDTTGNTEAFFGQGTRLTVV.

The chain is built from TRBV19 and TRBJ1-1; weak D call: TRBD1 (5 bases). The CDR3 is 18 residues long. The V end was cut by 10 bases, the J end by 0 bases, with 27 bases between. Germline-derived CDR1 and CDR2 are LNHDA and SQIVND (reference sequence). CDR3 coding DNA: TGTGCCACAGGAGGCGCCGGGACGGGGAGGGGTATGAACACTGAAGCTTTCTTT. It is translated as CATGGAGTGRGMNTEAFF.

The gene calls are TRBV3-1 (or the pseudogene TRBV3-2) and TRBJ2-7, with unresolved D. V lost 1 base, J lost 3 bases, and 13 bases lay in between. CDR1 and CDR2 (germline): LGHDT, YNNKEL (reference sequence). The CDR3 is 15 residues long. CDR3 sequence (DNA): TGTGCCAGCAGCCAAGTAGCTGGCACCCACTACGAGCAGTACTTC. Its translation is CASSQVAGTHYEQYF.

The V gene is TRBV4-1, the J gene TRBJ2-6; tentative D call: TRBD1 (5 bases). Trimming took off 1 base at V and 3 bases at J, with 10 bases between the two ends. Germline V lookup: CDR1 MGHRA, CDR2 YSYEKL. This CDR3 region has 16 residues. The CDR3 loop reads CASSQGQGSGANVLTF. In nucleotides, the CDR3 is TGCGCCAGCAGCCAAGGCCAGGGAAGTGGGGCCAACGTCCTGACTTTC.